This is a list of T cell receptor beta chains from one sample in a study of cytomegalovirus exposure and HLA in healthy donors. Measured with immunoSEQ multiplex PCR; TCRdb has only the in-frame clones, and not every one. The repertoire holds 200,000 to 300,000 clones, with roughly 87% as singletons. Specimen: PBMCs. The receptors originated from a young woman in good health and CMV-seronegative. The CDR3 runs from the conserved cysteine through the conserved F or W. Fields, in order: clone size, D gene, J gene, V gene, CDR3 protein, CDR3 DNA. D genes are given only for firm matches. Size is stated for part of the rows, as once, few or many counts, or as a class when the clone is expanded.

once | . | TRBJ2-5 | TRBV2 | CASSGGARETQYF | TGTGCCAGCAGTGGAGGGGCGCGGGAGACCCAGTACTTC
. | . | TRBJ2-1 | TRBV7-9 | CASSLGGPDNEQFF | TGTGCCAGCAGCTTGGGCGGGCCTGACAATGAGCAGTTCTTC
once | . | TRBJ2-5 | TRBV9 | CASSVRPYQETQYF | TGTGCCAGCAGCGTTAGACCCTACCAAGAGACCCAGTACTTC
once | . | TRBJ1-1 | TRBV4-3 | CASSRGPEGSEAFF | TGCGCCAGCAGCCGCGGTCCAGAGGGATCTGAAGCTTTCTTT
. | TRBD2 | TRBJ2-7 | TRBV11-2 | CASSLVTSGTNGEQYF | TGTGCCAGCAGCTTAGTTACTAGCGGGACGAACGGCGAGCAGTACTTC
. | TRBD1 | TRBJ2-3 | TRBV27 | CASSLRKGQSPSTDTQYF | TGTGCCAGCAGTCTACGAAAGGGACAGTCCCCGAGCACAGATACGCAGTATTTT
. | . | TRBJ2-1 | TRBV12-5 | CASGLQGGDFYNEQFF | TGTGCTAGTGGTTTACAGGGAGGGGATTTTTACAATGAGCAGTTCTTC
. | TRBD2 | TRBJ2-4 | TRBV11-2 | CASSSGLVLNIQYF | TGTGCCAGCAGCTCAGGACTAGTTTTGAACATTCAGTACTTC
. | TRBD2 | TRBJ2-7 | TRBV27 | CASRQGLAEGWYF | TGTGCCAGCAGACAGGGACTAGCGGAGGGGTGGTACTTT
. | TRBD1 | TRBJ2-7 | TRBV15 | CATGDRGFPEQYF | TGTGCCACCGGGGACAGGGGGTTTCCCGAGCAGTACTTC
. | . | TRBJ1-1 | TRBV4-1 | CASSQWESTEAFF | TGCGCCAGCAGCCAGTGGGAGAGCACTGAAGCTTTCTTT
once | TRBD1 | TRBJ1-5 | TRBV4-1 | CASSHPTGGSNQPQHF | TGCGCCAGCAGCCACCCGACAGGGGGTAGCAATCAGCCCCAGCATTTT
once | . | TRBJ2-7 | TRBV7-9 | CASSLDGNPYEQYF | TGTGCCAGCAGCTTAGACGGAAATCCCTACGAGCAGTACTTC